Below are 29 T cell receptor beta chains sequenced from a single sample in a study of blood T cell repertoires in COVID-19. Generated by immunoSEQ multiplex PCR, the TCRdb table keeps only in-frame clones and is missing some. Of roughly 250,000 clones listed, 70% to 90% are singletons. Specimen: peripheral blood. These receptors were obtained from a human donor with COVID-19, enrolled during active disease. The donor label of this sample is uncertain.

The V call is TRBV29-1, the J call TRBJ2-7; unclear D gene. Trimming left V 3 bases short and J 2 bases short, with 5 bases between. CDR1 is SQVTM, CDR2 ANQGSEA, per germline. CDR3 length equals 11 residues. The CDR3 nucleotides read TGCAGCGTTGACAGTACCTACGAGCAGTACTTC. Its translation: CSVDSTYEQYF.

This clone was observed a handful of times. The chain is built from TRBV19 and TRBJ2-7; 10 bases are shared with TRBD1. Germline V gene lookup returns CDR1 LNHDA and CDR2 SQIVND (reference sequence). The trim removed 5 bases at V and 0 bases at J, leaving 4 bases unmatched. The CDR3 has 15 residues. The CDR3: CASSLGTGDSYEQYF. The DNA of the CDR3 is TGTGCCAGTAGTTTAGGGACAGGGGACTCCTACGAGCAGTACTTC. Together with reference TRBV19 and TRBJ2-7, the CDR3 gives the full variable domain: DGGITQSPKYLFRKEGQNVTLSCEQNLNHDAMYWYRQDPGQGLRLIYYSQIVNDFQKGDIAEGYSVSREKKESFPLTVTSAQKNPTAFYLCASSLGTGDSYEQYFGPGTRLTVT.

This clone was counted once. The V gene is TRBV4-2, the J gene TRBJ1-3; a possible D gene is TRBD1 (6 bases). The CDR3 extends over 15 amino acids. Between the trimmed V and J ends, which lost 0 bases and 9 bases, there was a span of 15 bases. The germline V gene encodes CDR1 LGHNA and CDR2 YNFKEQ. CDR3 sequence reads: CASSQDLPGEFTIYF. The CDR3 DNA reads TGTGCCAGCAGCCAAGATCTTCCAGGGGAGTTCACCATATATTTT.

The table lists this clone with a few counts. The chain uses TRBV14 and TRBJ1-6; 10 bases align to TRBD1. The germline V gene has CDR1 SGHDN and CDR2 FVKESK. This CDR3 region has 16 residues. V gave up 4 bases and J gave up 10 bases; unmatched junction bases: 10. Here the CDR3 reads CASSLWDRGGGSPLHF. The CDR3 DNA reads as TGTGCCAGCAGCCTGTGGGACAGGGGAGGTGGATCACCCCTCCACTTT.

The CDR3 DNA follows: TGTGCCAGCAGCACCGCTAGCGGGCCACCAGATACGCAGTATTTT. Translation: CASSTASGPPDTQYF. The chain has TRBV7-2 and TRBJ2-3; TRBD2 matches at 8 bases. Germline loops: CDR1 SGHTA, CDR2 FQGNSA. Trimming at V came to 5 bases and at J to 4 bases, leaving 8 bases not matched to a gene. CDR3 length: 15 residues.

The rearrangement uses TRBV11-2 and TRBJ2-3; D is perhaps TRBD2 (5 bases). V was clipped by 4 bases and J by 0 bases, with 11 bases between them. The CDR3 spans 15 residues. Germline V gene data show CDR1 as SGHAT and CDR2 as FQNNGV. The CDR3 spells CASSSHSDSTDTQYF. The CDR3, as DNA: TGTGCCAGCAGCTCTCATAGCGATAGCACAGATACGCAGTATTTT.

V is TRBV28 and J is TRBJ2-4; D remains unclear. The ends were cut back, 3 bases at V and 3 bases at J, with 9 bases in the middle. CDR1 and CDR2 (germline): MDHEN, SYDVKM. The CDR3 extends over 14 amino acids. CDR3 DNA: TGTGCCAGCAGTTTGGAGTTTGACAAAAACATTCAGTACTTC. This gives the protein CASSLEFDKNIQYF.

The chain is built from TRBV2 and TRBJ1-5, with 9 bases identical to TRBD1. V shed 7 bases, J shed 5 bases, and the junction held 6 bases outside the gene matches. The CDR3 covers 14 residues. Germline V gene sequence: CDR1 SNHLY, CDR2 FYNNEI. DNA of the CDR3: TGTGCCAGCACTGACAGGGGGTCTTATCAGCCCCAGCATTTT. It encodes CASTDRGSYQPQHF. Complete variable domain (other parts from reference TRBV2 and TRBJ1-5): EPEVTQTPSHQVTQMGQEVILRCVPISNHLYFYWYRQILGQKVEFLVSFYNNEISEKSEIFDDQFSVERPDGSNFTLKIRSTKLEDSAMYFCASTDRGSYQPQHFGDGTRLSIL.

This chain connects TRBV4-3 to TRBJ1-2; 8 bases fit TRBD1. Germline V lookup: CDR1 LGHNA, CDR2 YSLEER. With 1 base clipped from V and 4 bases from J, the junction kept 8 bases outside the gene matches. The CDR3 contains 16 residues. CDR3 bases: TGCGCCAGCAGCCAAGTAGGGACAGGTCTAGCCTATGGCTACACCTTC. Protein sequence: CASSQVGTGLAYGYTF.

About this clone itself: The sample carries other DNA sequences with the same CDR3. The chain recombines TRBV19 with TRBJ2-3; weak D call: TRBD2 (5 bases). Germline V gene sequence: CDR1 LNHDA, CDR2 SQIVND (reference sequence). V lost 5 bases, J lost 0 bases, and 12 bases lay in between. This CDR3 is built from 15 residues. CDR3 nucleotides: TGTGCCAGTAGTCCTAGGACTGGCAGCACAGATACGCAGTATTTT. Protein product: CASSPRTGSTDTQYF.

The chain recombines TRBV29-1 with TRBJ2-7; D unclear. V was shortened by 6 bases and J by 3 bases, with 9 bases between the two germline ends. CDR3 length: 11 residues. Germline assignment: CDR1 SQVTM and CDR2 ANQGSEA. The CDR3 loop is CSVLQSYEQYF. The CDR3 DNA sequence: TGCAGCGTCCTACAGAGCTACGAGCAGTACTTC.

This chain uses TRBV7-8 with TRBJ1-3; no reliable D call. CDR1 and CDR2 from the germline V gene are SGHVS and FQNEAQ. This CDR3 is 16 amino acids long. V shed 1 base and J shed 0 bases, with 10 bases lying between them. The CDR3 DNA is TGTGCCAGCAGCTTAGTCAACAGCCTCTCTGGAAACACCATATATTTT. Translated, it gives CASSLVNSLSGNTIYF. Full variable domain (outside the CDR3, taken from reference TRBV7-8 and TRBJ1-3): GAGVSQSPRYKVAKRGQDVALRCDPISGHVSLFWYQQALGQGPEFLTYFQNEAQLDKSGLPSDRFFAERPEGSVSTLKIQRTQQEDSAVYLCASSLVNSLSGNTIYFGEGSWLTVV.

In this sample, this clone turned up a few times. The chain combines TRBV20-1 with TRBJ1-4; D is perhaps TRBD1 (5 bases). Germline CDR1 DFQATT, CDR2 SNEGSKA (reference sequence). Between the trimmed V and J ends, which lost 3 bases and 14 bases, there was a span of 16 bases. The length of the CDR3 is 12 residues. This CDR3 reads CSASSLTGPLFF. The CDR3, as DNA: TGCAGTGCTAGTTCCCTAACAGGCCCGCTGTTTTTT.

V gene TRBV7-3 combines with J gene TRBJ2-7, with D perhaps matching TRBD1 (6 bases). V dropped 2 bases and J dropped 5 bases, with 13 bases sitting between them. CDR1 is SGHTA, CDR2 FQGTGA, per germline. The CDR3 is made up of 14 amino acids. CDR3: CASSLGGASHEQYF. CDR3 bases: TGTGCCAGCAGCTTAGGGGGCGCGAGCCACGAGCAGTACTTC.

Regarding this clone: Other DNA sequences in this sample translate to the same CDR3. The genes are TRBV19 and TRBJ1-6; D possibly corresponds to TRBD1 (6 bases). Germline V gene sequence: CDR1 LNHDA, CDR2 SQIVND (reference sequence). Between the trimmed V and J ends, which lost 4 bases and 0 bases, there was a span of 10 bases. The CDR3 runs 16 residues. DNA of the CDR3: TGTGCCAGTAGTACTACAGGGAGCTCCTATAATTCACCCCTCCACTTT. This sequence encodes CASSTTGSSYNSPLHF. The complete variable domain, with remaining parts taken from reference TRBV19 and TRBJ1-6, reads DGGITQSPKYLFRKEGQNVTLSCEQNLNHDAMYWYRQDPGQGLRLIYYSQIVNDFQKGDIAEGYSVSREKKESFPLTVTSAQKNPTAFYLCASSTTGSSYNSPLHFGNGTRLTVT.

The CDR3 bases are TGTGCCAGCAGCCAAGCTAGACAGAGTGGTGAAAAACTGTTTTTT. This translates into CASSQARQSGEKLFF. The chain carries TRBV3-1 (or the pseudogene TRBV3-2) and TRBJ1-4; D may be TRBD1 (5 bases). The CDR3 totals 15 residues. Trimming took 1 base from V and 7 from J, leaving 13 bases between them. From germline, CDR1 is LGHDT and CDR2 YNNKEL (reference sequence).

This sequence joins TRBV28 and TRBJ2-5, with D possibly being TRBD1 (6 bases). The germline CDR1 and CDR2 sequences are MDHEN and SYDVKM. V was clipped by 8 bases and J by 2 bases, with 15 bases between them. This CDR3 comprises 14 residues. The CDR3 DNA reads TGTGCCAGCTCCGACAGGACTCTACAAGAGACCCAGTACTTC. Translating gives CASSDRTLQETQYF. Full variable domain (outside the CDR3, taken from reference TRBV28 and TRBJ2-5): DVKVTQSSRYLVKRTGEKVFLECVQDMDHENMFWYRQDPGLGLRLIYFSYDVKMKEKGDIPEGYSVSREKKERFSLILESASTNQTSMYLCASSDRTLQETQYFGPGTRLLVL.

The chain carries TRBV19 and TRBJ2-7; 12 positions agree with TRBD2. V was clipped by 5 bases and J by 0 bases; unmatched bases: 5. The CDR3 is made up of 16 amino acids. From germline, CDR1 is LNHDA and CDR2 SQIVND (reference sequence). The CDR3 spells CASSPTSGRFSYEQYF. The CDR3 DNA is TGTGCCAGTAGTCCTACTAGCGGGAGGTTCTCCTACGAGCAGTACTTC.

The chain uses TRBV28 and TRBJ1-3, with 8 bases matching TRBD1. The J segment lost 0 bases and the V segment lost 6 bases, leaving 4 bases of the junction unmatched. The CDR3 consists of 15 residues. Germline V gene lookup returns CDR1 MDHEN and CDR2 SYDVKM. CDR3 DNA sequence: TGTGCCAGCAGCTGGGACAGGATCTCTGGAAACACCATATATTTT. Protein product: CASSWDRISGNTIYF.

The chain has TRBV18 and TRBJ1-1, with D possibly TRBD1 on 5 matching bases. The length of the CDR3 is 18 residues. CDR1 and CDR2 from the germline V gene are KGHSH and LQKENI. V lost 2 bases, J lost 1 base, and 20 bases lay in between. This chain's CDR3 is CASSPGSWQGGQNTEAFF. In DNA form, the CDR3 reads TGTGCCAGCTCACCAGGGAGTTGGCAGGGAGGGCAGAACACTGAAGCTTTCTTT.

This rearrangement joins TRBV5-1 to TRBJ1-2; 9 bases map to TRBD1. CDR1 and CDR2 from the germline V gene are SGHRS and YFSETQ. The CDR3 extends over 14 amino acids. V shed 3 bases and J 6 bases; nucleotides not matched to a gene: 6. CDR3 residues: CASSSDRTGDGYTF. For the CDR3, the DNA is TGCGCCAGCAGCTCCGATCGGACAGGGGATGGCTACACCTTC.

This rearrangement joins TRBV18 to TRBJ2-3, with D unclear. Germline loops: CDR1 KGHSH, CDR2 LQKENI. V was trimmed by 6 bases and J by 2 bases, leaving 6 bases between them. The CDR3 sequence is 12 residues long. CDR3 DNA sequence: TGTGCCAGCTCGCCCTACACAGATACGCAGTATTTT. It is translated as CASSPYTDTQYF.

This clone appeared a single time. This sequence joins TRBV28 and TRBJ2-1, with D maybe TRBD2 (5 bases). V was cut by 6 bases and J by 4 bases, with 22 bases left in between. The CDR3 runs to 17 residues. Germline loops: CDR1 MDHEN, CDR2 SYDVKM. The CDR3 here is CASSPPGLNSGYNEQFF. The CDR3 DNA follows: TGTGCCAGCAGCCCCCCCGGGTTGAACTCGGGGTACAATGAGCAGTTCTTC. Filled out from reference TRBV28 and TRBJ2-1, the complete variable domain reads DVKVTQSSRYLVKRTGEKVFLECVQDMDHENMFWYRQDPGLGLRLIYFSYDVKMKEKGDIPEGYSVSREKKERFSLILESASTNQTSMYLCASSPPGLNSGYNEQFFGPGTRLTVL.

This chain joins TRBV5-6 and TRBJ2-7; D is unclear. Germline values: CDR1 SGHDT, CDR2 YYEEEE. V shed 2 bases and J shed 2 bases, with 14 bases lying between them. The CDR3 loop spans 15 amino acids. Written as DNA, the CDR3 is TGTGCCAGCAGCTTCCGGGTCCCCTTGGCCTACGAGCAGTACTTC. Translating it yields CASSFRVPLAYEQYF.

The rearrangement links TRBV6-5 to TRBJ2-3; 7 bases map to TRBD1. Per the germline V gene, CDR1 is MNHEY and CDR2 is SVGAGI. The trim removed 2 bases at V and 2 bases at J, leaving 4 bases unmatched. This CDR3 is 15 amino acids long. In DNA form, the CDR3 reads TGTGCCAGCAGTTACCGGGACAGAAACACAGATACGCAGTATTTT. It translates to CASSYRDRNTDTQYF.

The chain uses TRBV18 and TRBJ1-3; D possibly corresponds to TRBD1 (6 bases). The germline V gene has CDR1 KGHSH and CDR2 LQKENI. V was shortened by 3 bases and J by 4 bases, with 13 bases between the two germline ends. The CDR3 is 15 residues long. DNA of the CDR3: TGTGCCAGCTCACCTTTACAGGGAGACGGAAACACCATATATTTT. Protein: CASSPLQGDGNTIYF.

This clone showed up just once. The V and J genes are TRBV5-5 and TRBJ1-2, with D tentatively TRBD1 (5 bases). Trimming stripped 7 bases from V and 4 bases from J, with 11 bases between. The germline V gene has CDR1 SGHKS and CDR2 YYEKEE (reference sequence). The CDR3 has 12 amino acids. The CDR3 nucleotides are TGTGCCAGCCACTCGACAGCCTATGGCTACACCTTC. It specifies CASHSTAYGYTF.

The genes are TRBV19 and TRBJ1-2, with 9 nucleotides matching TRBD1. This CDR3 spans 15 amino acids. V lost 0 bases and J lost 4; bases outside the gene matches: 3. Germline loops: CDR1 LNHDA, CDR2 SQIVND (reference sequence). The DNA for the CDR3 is TGTGCCAGTAGTATAGAGGGGACAGGGCGCTATGGCTACACCTTC. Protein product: CASSIEGTGRYGYTF.

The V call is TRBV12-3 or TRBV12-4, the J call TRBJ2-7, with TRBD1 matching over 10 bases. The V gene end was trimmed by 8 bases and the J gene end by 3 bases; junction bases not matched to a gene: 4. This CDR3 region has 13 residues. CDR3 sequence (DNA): TGTGCCAGCTGCCGGGACAGGGGCTACGAGCAGTACTTC. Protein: CASCRDRGYEQYF.